Shown below are 20 T cell receptor beta chains from a single sample sequenced in a study of control samples from healthy donors and cancer patients. The method was immunoSEQ multiplex PCR; TCRdb's version includes in-frame clones alone and lacks a portion of them. The sample includes 150,000 or so clones, roughly 89% seen only once; the top ten take about 12%. Sequenced: blood. These receptors all stem from a man aged 30 to 39 in good health.

This sequence joins TRBV6-2 or TRBV6-3 and TRBJ1-1; no definite D call. Trimming removed 5 bases at V and 6 bases at J, with 16 bases between. CDR1 is MNHEY and CDR2 is SVGEGT in the germline V gene. The CDR3 extends over 14 amino acids. The CDR3 protein is CASSLSLRKPEAFF. The CDR3 DNA reads as TGTGCCAGCAGTCTCTCCTTGCGGAAACCTGAAGCTTTCTTT.

V usage is TRBV5-1 and J usage is TRBJ2-7; tentatively, D is TRBD1 (6 bases). Germline V lookup: CDR1 SGHRS, CDR2 YFSETQ. CDR3 length equals 14 residues. V was cut by 4 bases and J by 7 bases, with 18 bases left in between. The CDR3: CASSKDSSTGEQYF. The CDR3 DNA follows: TGCGCCAGCAGCAAGGACAGTTCCACAGGGGAGCAGTACTTC.

The gene calls are TRBV30 and TRBJ1-1; 9 positions match TRBD1. The CDR3 is 14 residues long. Trimming took 3 bases from V and 11 from J; bases not matched to a gene: 13. The V gene's germline CDR1 is GTSNPN and CDR2 SVGIG (reference sequence). The CDR3 DNA follows: TGTGCCTGGAGATATGCGGGACCCGGGACAGGGGCTTTCTTT. Its translation: CAWRYAGPGTGAFF.

This clone was recorded only once. This chain links TRBV7-8 with TRBJ2-7, with unresolved D. Germline lookup yields CDR1 SGHVS and CDR2 FQNEAQ. The CDR3 contains 14 residues. V was cut by 1 base and J by 6 bases, with 13 bases left in between. In nucleotides, the CDR3 is TGTGCCAGCAGCTTAGACAGACCCCCTGGCGAGCAGTACTTC. Translating it yields CASSLDRPPGEQYF.

The rearrangement links TRBV27 to TRBJ2-7; 7 positions agree with TRBD1. The V and J ends lost 5 bases and 2 bases, in that order; junction bases with no gene match: 12. The CDR3 spans 16 residues. The germline V gene has CDR1 MNHEY and CDR2 SMNVEV (reference sequence). The CDR3 DNA follows: TGTGCCAGCAGTCCGTTCCGGGACAGCGTAACCTACGAGCAGTACTTC. Residues: CASSPFRDSVTYEQYF.

The chain combines TRBV29-1 with TRBJ2-1; the D gene is possibly TRBD2 (5 bases). V dropped 5 bases and J dropped 3 bases, with 5 bases sitting between them. The CDR3 totals 11 residues. Germline lookup yields CDR1 SQVTM and CDR2 ANQGSEA. The CDR3 nucleotides are TGCAGCGTTCGGGGCTACAATGAGCAGTTCTTC. It yields the protein CSVRGYNEQFF.

The chain has TRBV5-5 and TRBJ1-5; no reliable D call. The CDR3 totals 18 residues. V lost 1 base to trimming and J lost 0 bases, with 17 bases between them. CDR1 is SGHKS and CDR2 is YYEKEE in the germline V gene (reference sequence). The chain's CDR3 is CASSLRLSGIYSNQPQHF. Written as DNA, the CDR3 is TGTGCCAGCAGCTTGCGGCTTTCTGGGATATATAGCAATCAGCCCCAGCATTTT.

The rearrangement links TRBV9 to TRBJ2-2, with TRBD2 identical over 9 bases. J was trimmed by 1 base and V by 0 bases; bases with no gene match: 1. The CDR3 length is 16 residues. Germline V lookup: CDR1 SGDLS, CDR2 YYNGEE. The DNA for the CDR3 is TGTGCCAGCAGCGTAGATAGCGGGGGGAACACCGGGGAGCTGTTTTTT. Translation gives CASSVDSGGNTGELFF.

This chain links TRBV30 with TRBJ2-1; no clear D. Per germline, CDR1 GTSNPN and CDR2 SVGIG (reference sequence). V shed 1 base and J shed 9 bases, with 13 bases lying between them. The CDR3 runs 13 residues. This CDR3 reads CAWSDGSPGEQFF. The CDR3 DNA follows: TGTGCCTGGAGTGATGGCTCCCCCGGTGAGCAGTTCTTC.

The chain recombines TRBV5-8 with TRBJ1-2, with D maybe TRBD1 (6 bases). This CDR3 is built from 17 residues. Trimming removed 1 base from V and 4 bases from J, with 20 bases in between. Germline assignment: CDR1 SGHTS and CDR2 YDEGEE. The DNA of the CDR3 is TGTGCCAGCAGCTTGATTTTGGGGGACACTTCCTTCTATGGCTACACCTTC. Residues: CASSLILGDTSFYGYTF.

V usage is TRBV15 and J usage is TRBJ1-2, with a possible D match to TRBD1 (6 bases). Germline assignment: CDR1 LNHNV and CDR2 YYDKDF (reference sequence). Trimming took 2 bases from V and 4 from J, leaving 14 bases between them. This CDR3 is built from 15 residues. CDR3 sequence (DNA): TGTGCCACCAGCAGAAAGGACAGCCTAATCTATGGCTACACCTTC. Translated, it gives CATSRKDSLIYGYTF. The full variable domain, its missing parts supplied by reference TRBV15 and TRBJ1-2, is DAMVIQNPRYQVTQFGKPVTLSCSQTLNHNVMYWYQQKSSQAPKLLFHYYDKDFNNEADTPDNFQSRRPNTSFCFLDIRSPGLGDTAMYLCATSRKDSLIYGYTFGSGTRLTVV.

The chain combines TRBV18 with TRBJ1-5; 7 nucleotides agree with TRBD1. Germline-derived CDR1 and CDR2 are KGHSH and LQKENI. This CDR3 is built from 15 residues. V lost 6 bases to trimming and J lost 7 bases; unmatched junction nucleotides: 12. Here the CDR3 DNA reads TGTGCCAGCTCCCCGACAGGGCAAAGTAGACAGCCCCAGCATTTT. Translating gives CASSPTGQSRQPQHF.

The chain joins TRBV29-1 to TRBJ2-3; no definite D call. V lost 1 base and J lost 2, with 4 bases in between. The CDR3 covers 12 residues. Germline CDR1 and CDR2: SQVTM and ANQGSEA. CDR3 protein: CSVEADTDTQYF. CDR3 coding DNA: TGCAGCGTTGAAGCGGACACAGATACGCAGTATTTT.

The chain recombines TRBV7-9 with TRBJ2-5; D not certain. V lost 5 bases and J lost 5, with 15 bases in between. CDR1 and CDR2 (germline): SEHNR, FQNEAQ (reference sequence). The CDR3 loop spans 14 amino acids. This CDR3 is CASSPPLKPETQYF. The CDR3 DNA reads as TGTGCCAGCAGCCCCCCACTCAAACCGGAGACCCAGTACTTC.

The CDR3 loop reads CASSIWTENTEAFF. CDR3 in DNA: TGTGCCAGCTCAATTTGGACGGAGAACACTGAAGCTTTCTTT. This chain links TRBV18 with TRBJ1-1, with no clear D. Trimming took 5 bases from V and 1 from J, leaving 11 bases between them. Germline CDR1 KGHSH, CDR2 LQKENI. The CDR3 totals 14 residues.

The genes are TRBV19 and TRBJ2-4; perhaps TRBD1 as D (6 bases). The CDR3 covers 12 residues. Germline CDR1 reads LNHDA; CDR2 reads SQIVND (reference sequence). Trimming stripped 6 bases from V and 6 bases from J, with 9 bases between. CDR3 loop: CASRQGGNIQYF. The CDR3 nucleotides read TGTGCCAGTAGACAGGGCGGAAACATTCAGTACTTC.

The chain has TRBV7-2 and TRBJ1-1, with D tentatively TRBD1 (5 bases). V was cut by 3 bases and J by 3 bases, with 8 bases left in between. CDR1 is SGHTA, CDR2 FQGNSA, per germline. There are 13 residues in the CDR3. This chain's CDR3 is CASSFVTDTEAFF. In DNA, the CDR3 is TGTGCCAGCAGCTTTGTGACAGACACTGAAGCTTTCTTT.

The CDR3 is CASTQRQGAQPQHF. DNA of the CDR3: TGTGCCAGTACCCAAAGACAGGGGGCTCAGCCCCAGCATTTT. V gene TRBV19 combines with J gene TRBJ1-5, with 10 bases aligning to TRBD1. The J segment lost 6 bases and the V segment lost 7 bases, leaving 6 bases of the junction unmatched. The CDR3 runs to 14 residues. Germline V gene data show CDR1 as LNHDA and CDR2 as SQIVND (reference sequence).

The CDR3 spells CASSSGWAGIQYF. For the CDR3, the DNA is TGTGCCAGCAGCTCCGGGTGGGCGGGCATTCAGTACTTC. This chain links TRBV11-3 with TRBJ2-4, with D perhaps matching TRBD2 (5 bases). This CDR3 is 13 amino acids long. The germline V and J ends were trimmed by 4 bases and 9 bases, with 13 bases remaining between them. The germline gives CDR1 SGHNT, CDR2 YENEEA.

The CDR3: CASSLNQGRLTDTQYF. DNA for the CDR3: TGTGCCAGCAGTCTCAACCAGGGTCGGCTCACAGATACGCAGTATTTT. This chain connects TRBV28 to TRBJ2-3; D possibly corresponds to TRBD1 (5 bases). The CDR3 sequence is 16 residues long. The V and J ends lost 5 bases and 2 bases respectively, with 17 bases between them. In germline, CDR1 is MDHEN, CDR2 SYDVKM. Drawing the rest from reference TRBV28 and TRBJ2-3, the complete variable domain is DVKVTQSSRYLVKRTGEKVFLECVQDMDHENMFWYRQDPGLGLRLIYFSYDVKMKEKGDIPEGYSVSREKKERFSLILESASTNQTSMYLCASSLNQGRLTDTQYFGPGTRLTVL.